These 32 T cell receptor beta chains were sequenced from one sample in a study of shared clonotypes between healthy human individuals. Profiled with immunoSEQ multiplex PCR; TCRdb holds only in-frame clones, not every one. The sample consists of 2 million to 2.5 million clones, 85% to 95% of them appearing once. Sequencing input: naive CD4+ T cells from PBMCs. Subset denoted: CD45RA+ positively selected. These receptors were collected from a man younger than 30 in good health. Some clones in this sample may be carry-over from other donors' samples.

This chain connects TRBV29-1 to TRBJ2-2, with TRBD2 matching over 12 bases. V was pared by 1 base and J by 3 bases, with 9 bases of the junction left unmatched. The germline gives CDR1 SQVTM, CDR2 ANQGSEA. There are 18 residues in the CDR3. CDR3 DNA: TGCAGCGTTGAAGTGGCTAGCGGGAGGGCCGCGTACACCGGGGAGCTGTTTTTT. Amino acids: CSVEVASGRAAYTGELFF.

V is TRBV14 and J is TRBJ2-2; D is perhaps TRBD1 (7 bases). The CDR3 contains 16 residues. V was clipped by 5 bases and J by 7 bases, with 20 bases between them. Per germline, CDR1 SGHDN and CDR2 FVKESK. The CDR3 region is CASSSGTALGGGELFF. CDR3 sequence (DNA): TGTGCCAGCAGCTCCGGGACAGCACTGGGGGGCGGGGAGCTGTTTTTT.

This rearrangement joins TRBV7-3 to TRBJ2-2; weak D call: TRBD2 (6 bases). Germline CDR1 reads SGHTA; CDR2 reads FQGTGA. V was shortened by 3 bases and J by 5 bases, with 13 bases between the two germline ends. The CDR3 runs 15 residues. The CDR3 protein is CASSFGSPGTGELFF. The DNA for the CDR3 is TGTGCCAGCAGCTTCGGGAGCCCCGGTACCGGGGAGCTGTTTTTT.

The CDR3 region has the DNA TGTGCCAGCAGCCCCGACCGCGGAGCTGAGCAGTTCTTC. It codes for CASSPDRGAEQFF. This rearrangement joins TRBV7-3 to TRBJ2-1; D uncertain. Germline V gives CDR1 SGHTA, CDR2 FQGTGA. The CDR3 has 13 amino acids. With 5 bases removed from V and 9 bases from J, the gap between germline ends came to 14 bases.

This rearrangement joins TRBV28 to TRBJ2-7, with D possibly matching TRBD2 (5 bases). The CDR3 runs 15 residues. V was clipped by 6 bases and J by 3 bases, with 18 bases between them. The germline gives CDR1 MDHEN, CDR2 SYDVKM. The CDR3 bases are TGTGCCAGCAGCGCTCCCGGTGGGAGAGACTACGAGCAGTACTTC. Its translation: CASSAPGGRDYEQYF. The full variable domain, completed using reference TRBV28 and TRBJ2-7, is DVKVTQSSRYLVKRTGEKVFLECVQDMDHENMFWYRQDPGLGLRLIYFSYDVKMKEKGDIPEGYSVSREKKERFSLILESASTNQTSMYLCASSAPGGRDYEQYFGPGTRLTVT.

The chain uses TRBV10-3 and TRBJ2-7, with a tentative D call TRBD2 (6 bases). Germline V gene sequence: CDR1 ENHRY, CDR2 SYGVKD. The CDR3 runs 15 residues. Between the trimmed V and J ends, which lost 2 bases and 3 bases, there was a span of 14 bases. CDR3 bases: TGTGCCATCAGTGAGGGGGATCCGACTAGCTACGAGCAGTACTTC. Translating gives CAISEGDPTSYEQYF.

This chain connects TRBV7-6 to TRBJ1-1, with 9 positions matching TRBD1. J was trimmed by 7 bases and V by 4 bases; bases with no gene match: 4. Per germline, CDR1 SGHVS and CDR2 FNYEAQ. The CDR3 covers 13 residues. CDR3 region: CASSSDRGGEAFF. Here the CDR3 DNA reads TGTGCCAGCAGCTCGGACAGGGGAGGTGAAGCTTTCTTT.

The chain uses TRBV30 and TRBJ1-2; a weak D match, TRBD1 (5 bases). The germline V gene encodes CDR1 GTSNPN and CDR2 SVGIG (reference sequence). Trimming took off 3 bases at V and 5 bases at J, with 16 bases between the two ends. The CDR3 consists of 14 residues. The chain's CDR3 is CAWRNTGAIYGYTF. In DNA form, the CDR3 reads TGTGCCTGGAGGAATACAGGAGCAATTTATGGCTACACCTTC.

V and J are TRBV27 and TRBJ1-5; weak D call: TRBD1 (5 bases). The germline V gene has CDR1 MNHEY and CDR2 SMNVEV (reference sequence). V shed 7 bases and J shed 4 bases, with 11 bases lying between them. The CDR3 loop spans 13 amino acids. CDR3 DNA: TGTGCCAGCACCTGGGGGGTAAATCAGCCCCAGCATTTT. Translating gives CASTWGVNQPQHF.

This clone was observed once. V is TRBV29-1 and J is TRBJ1-1; no firm D call. From germline, CDR1 is SQVTM and CDR2 ANQGSEA. The ends were cut back, 3 bases at V and 6 bases at J, with 17 bases in the middle. This CDR3 is built from 14 residues. As DNA, the CDR3 is TGCAGCGTTGAGGAATCCCTTTTCCCACCTGAAGCTTTCTTT. Its protein is CSVEESLFPPEAFF.

The chain links TRBV10-1 to TRBJ2-1; D is perhaps TRBD1 (5 bases). The germline V gene encodes CDR1 WNHNN and CDR2 SYGVQD (reference sequence). The CDR3 loop spans 15 amino acids. Trimming cost V 0 bases and J 9 bases, with 15 bases left between them. CDR3 residues: CASSESDNSGIEQFF. The CDR3 DNA is TGCGCCAGCAGTGAGTCGGACAATTCGGGTATTGAGCAGTTCTTC.

As for this clone: Distinct nucleotide sequences in the sample also encode this CDR3. The genes are TRBV5-4 and TRBJ2-7; unclear D gene. The V gene's germline CDR1 is SGHNT and CDR2 YYREEE (reference sequence). The CDR3 is 13 residues long. Trimming took 1 base from V and 0 from J, leaving 5 bases between them. The CDR3 nucleotides read TGTGCCAGCAGCTTGCCACCCTCCTACGAGCAGTACTTC. As protein: CASSLPPSYEQYF.

The chain has TRBV28 and TRBJ1-5, with D perhaps TRBD1 (5 bases). V lost 6 bases and J lost 3, with 12 bases in between. This CDR3 is 14 amino acids long. Germline V gene lookup returns CDR1 MDHEN and CDR2 SYDVKM. The CDR3 is CASRGVQDNQPQHF. DNA for the CDR3: TGTGCCAGCAGGGGGGTCCAGGACAATCAGCCCCAGCATTTT. The variable domain in full, completed from reference TRBV28 and TRBJ1-5, reads DVKVTQSSRYLVKRTGEKVFLECVQDMDHENMFWYRQDPGLGLRLIYFSYDVKMKEKGDIPEGYSVSREKKERFSLILESASTNQTSMYLCASRGVQDNQPQHFGDGTRLSIL.

This clone was seen a few times. This CDR3 reads CAWSEEGTAEAFF. CDR3 DNA: TGTGCCTGGAGCGAGGAAGGGACAGCAGAAGCTTTCTTT. The rearrangement links TRBV30 to TRBJ1-1; 7 bases fit TRBD1. V shed 3 bases, J shed 8 bases, and the junction held 9 bases outside the gene matches. The CDR3 covers 13 residues. Germline V gene lookup returns CDR1 GTSNPN and CDR2 SVGIG (reference sequence).

V is TRBV7-3 and J is TRBJ2-1; 12 bases line up with TRBD2. Germline CDR1 and CDR2: SGHTA and FQGTGA. Trimming removed 0 bases from V and 8 bases from J; junction bases left unmatched: 5. CDR3 length equals 16 residues. The CDR3 here is CASSLTSTSGSDEQFF. CDR3 bases: TGTGCCAGCAGCTTAACGTCGACTAGCGGGAGTGATGAGCAGTTCTTC.

The chain employs TRBV7-2 and TRBJ1-1; D unresolved. The CDR3 spans 11 residues. Germline assignment: CDR1 SGHTA and CDR2 FQGNSA. V shed 7 bases and J shed 7 bases, with 10 bases lying between them. In DNA, the CDR3 is TGTGCCAGCACTAACCAGCGTGAAGCTTTCTTT. Translating gives CASTNQREAFF.

The chain couples TRBV11-2 to TRBJ1-2, with D possibly matching TRBD1 (6 bases). V lost 5 bases to trimming and J lost 5 bases, with 12 bases between them. CDR1 and CDR2 (germline): SGHAT, FQNNGV. CDR3 size: 13 residues. CDR3 bases: TGTGCCAGCAGCCCAGGACAGATTTATGGCTACACCTTC. The encoded protein is CASSPGQIYGYTF.

With respect to this clone: Other DNA sequences from this sample encode an identical CDR3 as well. The chain links TRBV5-1 to TRBJ1-5, with D tentatively TRBD1 (6 bases). The V gene's germline CDR1 is SGHRS and CDR2 YFSETQ. The CDR3 extends over 16 amino acids. Between the trimmed V and J ends, which lost 4 bases and 0 bases, there was a span of 14 bases. CDR3 sequence: CASSLEGGNSNQPQHF. CDR3 DNA: TGCGCCAGCAGCCTAGAGGGGGGTAATAGCAATCAGCCCCAGCATTTT.

V and J are TRBV7-9 and TRBJ2-7, with D perhaps TRBD1 (5 bases). With 5 bases removed from V and 1 base from J, the gap between germline ends came to 18 bases. The germline V gene encodes CDR1 SEHNR and CDR2 FQNEAQ (reference sequence). There are 16 residues in the CDR3. The CDR3 DNA follows: TGTGCCAGCAGCCCGACGGCAGGGTTACAGTCCTACGAGCAGTACTTC. Protein sequence: CASSPTAGLQSYEQYF. Variable domain in full (rest from reference TRBV7-9 and TRBJ2-7): DTGVSQNPRHKITKRGQNVTFRCDPISEHNRLYWYRQTLGQGPEFLTYFQNEAQLEKSRLLSDRFSAERPKGSFSTLEIQRTEQGDSAMYLCASSPTAGLQSYEQYFGPGTRLTVT.

For this clone: This sample includes further DNA sequences coding for the same CDR3. The chain carries TRBV5-1 and TRBJ2-2; D remains unclear. Germline loops: CDR1 SGHRS, CDR2 YFSETQ. The CDR3 length is 13 residues. Trimming took 0 bases from V and 6 from J, leaving 6 bases between them. CDR3 sequence reads: CASSLVGSGELFF. The DNA of the CDR3 is TGCGCCAGCAGCTTGGTGGGTTCCGGGGAGCTGTTTTTT.

This rearrangement joins TRBV5-1 to TRBJ2-1, with a tentative D call TRBD2 (6 bases). There are 15 residues in the CDR3. Germline values: CDR1 SGHRS, CDR2 YFSETQ. V lost 2 bases and J lost 6, with 15 bases in between. This chain's CDR3 is CASSFGGVRSNEQFF. The CDR3 DNA sequence: TGCGCCAGCAGCTTCGGGGGAGTACGGTCCAATGAGCAGTTCTTC.

This clone was seen just once. This chain joins TRBV5-1 and TRBJ1-1, with D hard to call. V lost 1 base and J lost 6, with 10 bases in between. The germline gives CDR1 SGHRS, CDR2 YFSETQ. The CDR3 is 13 amino acids. CDR3 sequence (DNA): TGCGCCAGCAGCTTGTATAGGGATGCTGAAGCTTTCTTT. This encodes CASSLYRDAEAFF. Complete variable domain (other parts from reference TRBV5-1 and TRBJ1-1): KAGVTQTPRYLIKTRGQQVTLSCSPISGHRSVSWYQQTPGQGLQFLFEYFSETQRNKGNFPGRFSGRQFSNSRSEMNVSTLELGDSALYLCASSLYRDAEAFFGQGTRLTVV.

The rearrangement uses TRBV5-1 and TRBJ1-2; weak D call: TRBD1 (6 bases). CDR3 size: 14 residues. Germline V gene data show CDR1 as SGHRS and CDR2 as YFSETQ. V lost 0 bases and J lost 7, with 13 bases in between. CDR3 in DNA: TGCGCCAGCAGCTTGGCCGGGGGCGTGGGTGGCTACACCTTC. Its protein is CASSLAGGVGGYTF. Full variable domain (missing parts from reference TRBV5-1 and TRBJ1-2): KAGVTQTPRYLIKTRGQQVTLSCSPISGHRSVSWYQQTPGQGLQFLFEYFSETQRNKGNFPGRFSGRQFSNSRSEMNVSTLELGDSALYLCASSLAGGVGGYTFGSGTRLTVV.

The chain joins TRBV6-5 to TRBJ2-6; D is possibly TRBD1 or TRBD2 (6 bases each). The CDR3 contains 16 residues. From germline, CDR1 is MNHEY and CDR2 SVGAGI. Trimming shortened V by 4 bases and J by 4 bases, and 14 bases separated the two germline ends. CDR3 in amino acids: CASSSPGAGGANVLTF. CDR3 coding DNA: TGTGCCAGCAGTTCCCCGGGGGCCGGAGGGGCCAACGTCCTGACTTTC.

The chain is built from TRBV7-9 and TRBJ2-2, with D uncertain. The CDR3 contains 16 residues. V lost 1 base and J lost 2, with 11 bases in between. Germline CDR1 SEHNR, CDR2 FQNEAQ (reference sequence). The CDR3 sequence: CASSLVGGSNTGELFF. As DNA, the CDR3 is TGTGCCAGCAGCTTAGTCGGCGGATCAAACACCGGGGAGCTGTTTTTT.

The rearrangement links TRBV9 to TRBJ1-1; 9 nucleotides line up with TRBD1. This CDR3 has 15 residues. The germline gives CDR1 SGDLS, CDR2 YYNGEE. With V trimmed by 3 bases and J by 3 bases, 6 bases remained unmatched. The CDR3 DNA reads TGTGCCAGCAGCGCGCAGACAGGGGGACACACTGAAGCTTTCTTT. It yields the protein CASSAQTGGHTEAFF.

V is TRBV11-3 and J is TRBJ2-7, with D perhaps being TRBD1 or TRBD2 (7 bases each). From germline, CDR1 is SGHNT and CDR2 YENEEA. This CDR3 has 12 amino acids. Between the trimmed V and J ends, which lost 5 bases and 6 bases, there was a span of 11 bases. In nucleotides, the CDR3 is TGTGCCAGCAGCGTCAGGGGGGGCGAGCAGTACTTC. This codes for CASSVRGGEQYF.

The count of this clone is one. The chain is built from TRBV5-4 and TRBJ2-1, with 9 nucleotides matching TRBD1. CDR1 is SGHNT, CDR2 YYREEE, per germline (reference sequence). This CDR3 has 13 residues. Trimming cost V 9 bases and J 6 bases; bases outside gene matches: 7. The CDR3, as DNA: TGTGCCACTCTGGACAGGGGTGGCAATGAGCAGTTCTTC. This codes for CATLDRGGNEQFF.

The genes are TRBV4-2 and TRBJ2-5; 9 nucleotides match TRBD2. This CDR3 has 16 residues. J was trimmed by 6 bases and V by 4 bases; bases with no gene match: 12. Per germline, CDR1 LGHNA and CDR2 YNFKEQ. For the CDR3, the DNA is TGTGCCAGCAGCCGGGGGGGTAGCGGGAGTGAGAAGACCCAGTACTTC. Its translation is CASSRGGSGSEKTQYF.

V and J are TRBV5-1 and TRBJ2-2; D possibly corresponds to TRBD2 (6 bases). CDR1 SGHRS and CDR2 YFSETQ come from the germline V gene. Trimming cost V 3 bases and J 3 bases, with 15 bases left between them. The CDR3 contains 16 residues. The DNA for the CDR3 is TGCGCCAGCAGCTGGGGCCTAGCGTGGGACACCGGGGAGCTGTTTTTT. This gives the protein CASSWGLAWDTGELFF.

The table lists this clone with a count of one. V gene TRBV15 combines with J gene TRBJ2-6; unclear D gene. The CDR3 runs 12 residues. CDR1 is LNHNV and CDR2 is YYDKDF in the germline V gene (reference sequence). Trimming left V 7 bases short and J 4 bases short, with 5 bases between. The CDR3 DNA reads TGTGCCACCACCGGAGGGGCCAACGTCCTGACTTTC. As protein: CATTGGANVLTF.

This rearrangement joins TRBV11-2 to TRBJ2-3, with D unclear. V lost 1 base to trimming and J lost 4 bases, with 6 bases between them. The CDR3 covers 13 residues. The germline V gene has CDR1 SGHAT and CDR2 FQNNGV. The CDR3 DNA sequence: TGTGCCAGCAGCTTAGCCCCCCCAGATACGCAGTATTTT. It codes for CASSLAPPDTQYF.